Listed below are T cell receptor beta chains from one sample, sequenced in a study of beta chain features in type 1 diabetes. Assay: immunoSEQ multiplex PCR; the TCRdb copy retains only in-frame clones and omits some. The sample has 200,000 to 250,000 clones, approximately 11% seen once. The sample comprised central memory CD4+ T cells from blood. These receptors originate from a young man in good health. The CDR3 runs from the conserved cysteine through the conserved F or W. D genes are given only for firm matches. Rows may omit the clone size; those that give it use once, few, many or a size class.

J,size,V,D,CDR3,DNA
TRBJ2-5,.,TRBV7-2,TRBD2,CASSLGTSGREQETQYF,TGTGCCAGCAGCTTGGGGACTAGCGGGAGGGAACAAGAGACCCAGTACTTC
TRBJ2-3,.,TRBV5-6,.,CASSFFSDTQYF,TGTGCCAGCAGCTTCTTCTCGGATACGCAGTATTTT
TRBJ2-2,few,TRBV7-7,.,CASSYLVFPTGELFF,TGTGCTAGCAGCTACTTAGTGTTCCCAACCGGGGAGCTGTTTTTT
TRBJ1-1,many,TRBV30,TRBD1,CAWSQGAGTEAFF,TGTGCCTGGAGCCAGGGGGCTGGCACTGAAGCTTTCTTT
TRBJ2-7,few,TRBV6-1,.,CASPSSEFASYEQYF,TGTGCCAGCCCCTCCTCAGAGTTTGCCTCCTACGAGCAGTACTTC
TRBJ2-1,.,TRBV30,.,CAWIRPGRGRTYNEQFF,TGTGCCTGGATCCGACCGGGCCGAGGGAGAACTTACAATGAGCAGTTCTTC
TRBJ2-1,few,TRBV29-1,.,CSVESGYNEQFF,TGCAGCGTTGAATCCGGTTACAATGAGCAGTTCTTC
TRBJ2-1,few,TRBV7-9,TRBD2,CASSSRLAGNNEQFF,TGTGCCAGCAGCTCGCGACTAGCGGGAAACAATGAGCAGTTCTTC
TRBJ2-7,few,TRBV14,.,CASSQAGTPSRGYF,TGTGCCAGCAGCCAAGCGGGGACTCCATCCCGGGGGTACTTC
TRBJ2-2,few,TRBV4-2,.,CASSVPSGSTGELFF,TGTGCCAGCAGCGTCCCTTCGGGGAGCACCGGGGAGCTGTTTTTT
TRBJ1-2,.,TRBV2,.,CASKLRESGYTF,TGTGCCAGCAAGCTCAGGGAAAGCGGCTACACCTTC
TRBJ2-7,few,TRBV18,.,CASSPLRPGWDEQYF,TGTGCCAGCTCACCCTTGAGGCCAGGGTGGGACGAGCAGTACTTC
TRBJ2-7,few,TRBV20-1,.,CSALFYEQYF,TGCAGTGCTTTATTCTACGAGCAGTACTTC
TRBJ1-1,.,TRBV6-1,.,CASSEGSFREAFF,TGTGCCAGCAGTGAGGGGAGTTTCCGTGAAGCTTTCTTT
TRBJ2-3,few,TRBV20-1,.,CSGAGEDTQYF,TGCAGTGGAGCGGGCGAAGATACGCAGTATTTT
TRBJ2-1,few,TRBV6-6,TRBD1,CASSPTGGNRNEQFF,TGTGCCAGCAGCCCTACAGGGGGCAATCGGAATGAGCAGTTCTTC
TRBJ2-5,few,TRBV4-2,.,CASSQEASKARETQYF,TGTGCCAGCAGCCAAGAGGCGTCCAAAGCGAGGGAGACCCAGTACTTC
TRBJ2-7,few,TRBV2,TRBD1,CASLNRDSSYEQYF,TGTGCCAGCCTTAACCGGGACAGCTCCTACGAGCAGTACTTC
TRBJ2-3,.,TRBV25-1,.,CASSAAGDYTDTQYF,TGTGCCAGCAGTGCCGCCGGGGATTACACAGATACGCAGTATTTT
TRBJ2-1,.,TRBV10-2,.,CASRPTGSSYNEQFF,TGCGCCAGCAGACCCACAGGAAGCTCCTACAATGAGCAGTTCTTC
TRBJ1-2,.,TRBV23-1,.,CASTLAERKNGYTF,TGCGCCAGCACTTTGGCAGAACGAAAAAATGGCTACACCTTC
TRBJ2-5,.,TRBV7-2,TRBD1,CASSLGTDIGETQYF,TGTGCCAGCAGCTTGGGGACAGATATAGGAGAGACCCAGTACTTC
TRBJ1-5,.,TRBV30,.,CAWSPTVDQPQHF,TGTGCCTGGAGTCCGACAGTAGATCAGCCCCAGCATTTT
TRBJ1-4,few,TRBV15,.,CATSRGSAGYDEKLFF,TGTGCCACCAGCAGAGGGAGTGCGGGCTACGATGAAAAACTGTTTTTT
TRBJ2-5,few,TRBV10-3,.,CAIRTGYQETQYF,TGTGCCATCAGGACAGGCTACCAAGAGACCCAGTACTTC
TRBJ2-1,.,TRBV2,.,CASSQGGPSYNEQFF,TGTGCCAGCAGTCAAGGAGGGCCCTCCTACAATGAGCAGTTCTTC
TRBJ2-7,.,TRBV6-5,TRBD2,CASRPSGRAFEQYF,TGTGCCAGCAGGCCTAGCGGGAGGGCCTTCGAGCAGTACTTC
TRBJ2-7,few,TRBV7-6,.,CASSSGNEQYF,TGTGCCAGCAGCTCGGGAAACGAGCAGTACTTC
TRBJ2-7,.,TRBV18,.,CASSSQTGRYEQYF,TGTGCCAGCTCGTCCCAGACAGGGAGGTACGAGCAGTACTTC
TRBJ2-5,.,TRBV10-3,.,CAISGRNTGETQYF,TGTGCCATCAGTGGACGAAATACAGGAGAGACCCAGTACTTC
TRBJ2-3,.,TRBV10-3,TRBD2,CAISEPAGGSPDTQYF,TGTGCCATCAGTGAGCCTGCGGGAGGGTCCCCCGATACGCAGTATTTT
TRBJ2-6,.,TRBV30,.,CASKRGSGANVLTF,TGTGCCTCGAAGAGGGGATCCGGGGCCAACGTCCTGACTTTC
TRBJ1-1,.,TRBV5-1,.,CASSLESPGVNTEAFF,TGCGCCAGCAGCTTGGAGTCTCCAGGCGTGAACACTGAAGCTTTCTTT
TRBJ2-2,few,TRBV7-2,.,CASSFILGGAGELFF,TGTGCCAGCAGCTTTATTCTGGGGGGTGCCGGGGAGCTGTTTTTT
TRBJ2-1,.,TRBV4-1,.,CASSQVVSANNEQFF,TGCGCCAGCAGCCAAGTGGTTAGCGCTAACAATGAGCAGTTCTTC
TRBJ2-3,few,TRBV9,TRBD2,CASSVASGRDTQYF,TGTGCCAGCAGCGTAGCTAGCGGGAGAGATACGCAGTATTTT
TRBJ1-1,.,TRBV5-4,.,CASSRAIQNTEAFF,TGTGCCAGCAGCCGGGCCATCCAGAACACTGAAGCTTTCTTT
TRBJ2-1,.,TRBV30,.,CAWSVGLPSYNEQFF,TGTGCCTGGAGTGTAGGACTACCCTCCTACAATGAGCAGTTCTTC
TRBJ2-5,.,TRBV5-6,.,CASSSWGQETQYF,TGTGCCAGCAGCTCCTGGGGTCAAGAGACCCAGTACTTC
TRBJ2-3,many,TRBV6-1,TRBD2,CASSEQLASTDTQYF,TGTGCCAGCAGTGAACAACTAGCGAGCACAGATACGCAGTATTTT
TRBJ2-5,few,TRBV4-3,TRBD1,CASSDSTGSSTRQYF,TGCGCCAGCAGCGACTCGACAGGGAGTTCAACTCGGCAGTACTTC
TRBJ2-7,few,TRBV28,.,CASRSWSSSYEQYF,TGTGCCAGCAGGAGCTGGTCCAGCTCCTACGAGCAGTACTTC
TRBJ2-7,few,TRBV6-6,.,CASSQNDRPEQYF,TGTGCCAGCAGCCAAAACGACAGGCCCGAGCAGTACTTC
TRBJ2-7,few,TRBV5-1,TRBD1,CASRTTGQDLGTYEQYF,TGCGCCAGCAGGACTACGGGACAGGACCTTGGAACCTACGAGCAGTACTTC
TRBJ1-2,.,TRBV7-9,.,CASASPSGGRGYTF,TGTGCCAGCGCCTCTCCGTCTGGAGGTCGTGGCTACACCTTC
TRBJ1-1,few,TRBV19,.,CASSKGAGSNTEAFF,TGTGCCAGTAGTAAAGGGGCAGGGTCGAACACTGAAGCTTTCTTT
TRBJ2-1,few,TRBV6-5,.,CASSGQTFNEQFF,TGTGCCAGCAGTGGACAGACATTCAATGAGCAGTTCTTC
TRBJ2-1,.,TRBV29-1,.,CSVGGVARGPSNEQFF,TGCAGCGTTGGCGGGGTGGCGAGAGGGCCGAGTAATGAGCAGTTCTTC
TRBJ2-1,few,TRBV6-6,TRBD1,CASSPGQGPHEQFF,TGTGCCAGCAGCCCGGGACAGGGTCCTCATGAGCAGTTCTTC
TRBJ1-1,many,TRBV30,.,CAGRGDENTEAFF,TGTGCCGGCAGGGGAGACGAGAACACTGAAGCTTTCTTT
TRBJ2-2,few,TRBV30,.,CAWVTTNTGELFF,TGTGCCTGGGTTACCACCAACACCGGGGAGCTGTTTTTT
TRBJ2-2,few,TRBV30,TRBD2,CAWRKGRANTGELFF,TGTGCCTGGAGGAAGGGGAGGGCGAACACCGGGGAGCTGTTTTTT
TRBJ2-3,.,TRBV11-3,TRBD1,CASSSDRANTDTQYF,TGTGCCAGCAGTTCGGACAGGGCCAACACAGATACGCAGTATTTT
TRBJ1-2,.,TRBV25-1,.,CASSLAGGGGYTF,TGTGCCAGCAGTCTTGCCGGGGGCGGCGGCTACACCTTC
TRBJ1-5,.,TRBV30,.,CAWSLSYSNQPQHF,TGTGCCTGGAGTCTGTCCTATAGCAATCAGCCCCAGCATTTT
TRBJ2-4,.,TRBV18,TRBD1,CASSETGTRNIQYF,TGTGCCAGCTCAGAGACAGGGACAAGGAACATTCAGTACTTC
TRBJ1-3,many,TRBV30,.,CAWRVPGFSGNTIYF,TGTGCCTGGAGGGTACCAGGATTCTCTGGAAACACCATATATTTT